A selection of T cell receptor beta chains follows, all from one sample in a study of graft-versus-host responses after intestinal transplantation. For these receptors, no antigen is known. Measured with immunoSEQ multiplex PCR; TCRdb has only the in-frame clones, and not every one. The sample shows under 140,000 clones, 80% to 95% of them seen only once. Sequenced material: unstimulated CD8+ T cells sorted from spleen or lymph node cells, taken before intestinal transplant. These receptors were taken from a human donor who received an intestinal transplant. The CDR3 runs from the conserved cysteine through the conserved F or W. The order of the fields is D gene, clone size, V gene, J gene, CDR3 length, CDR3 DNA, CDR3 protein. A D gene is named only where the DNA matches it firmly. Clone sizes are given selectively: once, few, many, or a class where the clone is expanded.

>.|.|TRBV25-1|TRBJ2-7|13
TGTGCCAGCAGTGATATAACGGCGAACGAGCAGTACTTC
CASSDITANEQYF
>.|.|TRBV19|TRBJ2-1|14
TGTGCCAGTACCGGAGCCCCGACTTACAATGAGCAGTTCTTC
CASTGAPTYNEQFF
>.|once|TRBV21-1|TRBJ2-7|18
TGTGCCAGCAGCAAATCAAAACCATCCGGGACAGGGGCCTACGAGCAGTACTTC
CASSKSKPSGTGAYEQYF
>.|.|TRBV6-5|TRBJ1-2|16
TGTGCCAGCAGTTACTCGACGTTCGGAACCGTAGCTGGCTACACCTTC
CASSYSTFGTVAGYTF
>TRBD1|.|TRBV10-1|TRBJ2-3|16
TGCGCCAGCACGTCCCCACAGGGGGCTAGCACAGATACGCAGTATTTT
CASTSPQGASTDTQYF
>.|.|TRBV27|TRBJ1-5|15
TGTGCCAGCAGCTCAGGAGGGGAAGGTGATCAGCCCCAGCATTTT
CASSSGGEGDQPQHF
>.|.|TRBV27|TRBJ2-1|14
TGTGCCAGCAGTTACCCGGGAACCAACAATGAGCAGTTCTTC
CASSYPGTNNEQFF
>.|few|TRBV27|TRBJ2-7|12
TGTGCCAGCAGTTTTAGCGGCTACGAGCAGTACTTC
CASSFSGYEQYF
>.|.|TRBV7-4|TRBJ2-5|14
TGTGCCAGCAGCTTAGAGGGCCGGGGGGAGACCCAGTACTTC
CASSLEGRGETQYF
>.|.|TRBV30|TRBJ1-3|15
TGTGCCTGGAGTGTACGGGGCGTAGGTGGAAACACCATATATTTT
CAWSVRGVGGNTIYF
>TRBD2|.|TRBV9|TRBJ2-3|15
TGTGCCAGCAGCGTAGACGGGAGGAGGGCAGATACGCAGTATTTT
CASSVDGRRADTQYF
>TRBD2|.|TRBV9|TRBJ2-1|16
TGTGCCAGCAGACCTATCTCAGCGGGAGCCTACAATGAGCAGTTCTTC
CASRPISAGAYNEQFF
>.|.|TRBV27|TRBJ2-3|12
TGTGCCAGCACGCGCCTAGGAGATACGCAGTATTTT
CASTRLGDTQYF
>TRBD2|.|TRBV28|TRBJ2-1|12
TGTGCCAGCATGTCGGGAGGGAATGAGCAGTTCTTC
CASMSGGNEQFF
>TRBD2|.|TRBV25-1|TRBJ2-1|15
TGTGCCAGCAAGCCCGGGACTAGCGTATACAATGAGCAGTTCTTC
CASKPGTSVYNEQFF
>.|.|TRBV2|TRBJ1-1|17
TGTGCCAGCAGTGAATCTCGTTCAAAAAGGGAGAACACTGAAGCTTTCTTT
CASSESRSKRENTEAFF
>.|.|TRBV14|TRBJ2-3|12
TGTGCCAGCAGCCAAGAGGGCGATACGCAGTATTTT
CASSQEGDTQYF
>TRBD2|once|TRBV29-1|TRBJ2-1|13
TGCAGCGTTGGCGGGAGCTCCTACAATGAGCAGTTCTTC
CSVGGSSYNEQFF
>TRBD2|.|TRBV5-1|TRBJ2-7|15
TGCGCCAGCAGCTTGGAGGCGGGAGGCCTCTACGAGCAGTACTTC
CASSLEAGGLYEQYF
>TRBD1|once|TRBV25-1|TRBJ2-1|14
TGTGCCAGCAGTGTGGGGACAGGGACCGTTGAGCAGTTCTTC
CASSVGTGTVEQFF
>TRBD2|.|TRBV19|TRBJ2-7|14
TGTGCCAGTAGTAAGGGACTAGCGGCCTACGAGCAGTACTTC
CASSKGLAAYEQYF
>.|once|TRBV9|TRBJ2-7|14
TGTGCCAGCAGCGTAGCGGGGGATCCCTACGAGCAGTACTTC
CASSVAGDPYEQYF
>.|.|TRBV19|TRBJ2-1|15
TGTGCCAGTAGTAGAGACAGAGGAGCCTACAATGAGCAGTTCTTC
CASSRDRGAYNEQFF
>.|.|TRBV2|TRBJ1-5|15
TGTGCCAGCAGTGAAGGAACAGTGGGAAATCAGCCCCAGCATTTT
CASSEGTVGNQPQHF
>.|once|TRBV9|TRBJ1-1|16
TGTGCCAGCAGCACGAGCCGGGACGCTTTGAACACTGAAGCTTTCTTT
CASSTSRDALNTEAFF
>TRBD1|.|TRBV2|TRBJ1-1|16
TGTGCCAGCAGTGATGTACCGGGACAGGTGAACACTGAAGCTTTCTTT
CASSDVPGQVNTEAFF
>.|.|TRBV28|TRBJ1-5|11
TGTGCCAGCAGTTTAAGTCAGCCCCAGCATTTT
CASSLSQPQHF
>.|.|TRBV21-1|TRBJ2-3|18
TGTGCCAGCAGCAAATTAAAGGATCTTATCACTAGCACAGATACGCAGTATTTT
CASSKLKDLITSTDTQYF
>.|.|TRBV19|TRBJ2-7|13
TGTGCCAGTAGGCCGCGGGGAGCTTACGAGCAGTACTTC
CASRPRGAYEQYF
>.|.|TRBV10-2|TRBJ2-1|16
TGCGCCAGCAAATCAGACAGCGAAAGCTCCTACAATGAGCAGTTCTTC
CASKSDSESSYNEQFF
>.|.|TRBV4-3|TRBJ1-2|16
TGCGCCAGCAGCCAAGACCCCGGGATGAATAACTATGGCTACACCTTC
CASSQDPGMNNYGYTF
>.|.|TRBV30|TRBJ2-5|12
TGTGCCTGGAGTGAAACCGGGGAGACCCAGTACTTC
CAWSETGETQYF
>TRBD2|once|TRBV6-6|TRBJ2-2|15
TGTGCCAGCGTGGCTAGCGGGATGAACACCGGGGAGCTGTTTTTT
CASVASGMNTGELFF
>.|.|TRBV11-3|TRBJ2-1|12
TGTGCCAGCAGTTCCGTGGGCAATGAGCAGTTCTTC
CASSSVGNEQFF
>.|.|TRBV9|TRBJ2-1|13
TGTGCCAGCAGCGTAGGGGGTACGTATGAGCAGTTCTTC
CASSVGGTYEQFF
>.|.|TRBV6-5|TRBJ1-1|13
TGTGCCAGCAGTTACTCGGAGACGTCTGAAGCTTTCTTT
CASSYSETSEAFF
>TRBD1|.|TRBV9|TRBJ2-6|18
TGTGCCAGCAGCGAAGGGACAGGGGAATCCTCTGGGGCCAACGTCCTGACTTTC
CASSEGTGESSGANVLTF
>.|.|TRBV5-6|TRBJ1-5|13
TGTGCCAGCAGCTTGGGGGCGCATCAGCCCCAGCATTTT
CASSLGAHQPQHF
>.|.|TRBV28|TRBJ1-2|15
TGTGCCAGCAGTTCACGGGACCCCCCTACCTGGGGCTACACCTTC
CASSSRDPPTWGYTF
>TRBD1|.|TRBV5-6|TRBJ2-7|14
TGTGCCAGCAGCTTAGGACAGGGAAGAAACGAGCAGTACTTC
CASSLGQGRNEQYF
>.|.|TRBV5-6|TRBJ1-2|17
TGTGCCAGCAGCTTGGACAGTCTGGGGGCCAGGGAATGGGGCTACACCTTC
CASSLDSLGAREWGYTF
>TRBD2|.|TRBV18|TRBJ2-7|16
TGTGCCAGCTCACCCCCGGGGCGGGAGGACTCCTACGAGCAGTACTTC
CASSPPGREDSYEQYF
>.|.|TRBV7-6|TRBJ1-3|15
TGTGCCAGCAGCCTAGACCCCGGAGCCGGAAACACCATATATTTT
CASSLDPGAGNTIYF
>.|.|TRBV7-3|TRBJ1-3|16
TGTGCCAGCAGCCCGAATGGTACGGTCTCTGGAAACACCATATATTTT
CASSPNGTVSGNTIYF
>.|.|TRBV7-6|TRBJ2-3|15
TGTGCCAGCAGCCTGACTGGAGGCCCGTCAGATACGCAGTATTTT
CASSLTGGPSDTQYF
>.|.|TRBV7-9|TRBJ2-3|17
TGTGCCAGCAGCCTTCGGCTACCGGGGTTACCCACAGATACGCAGTATTTT
CASSLRLPGLPTDTQYF
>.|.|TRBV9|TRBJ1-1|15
TGTGCCAGCAGCGCTCCCGTCGGGGGCAGGTCTGAAGCTTTCTTT
CASSAPVGGRSEAFF
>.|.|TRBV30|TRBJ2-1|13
TGTGCCTGGAGGGGGATGGGCGGGAATGAGCAGTTCTTC
CAWRGMGGNEQFF
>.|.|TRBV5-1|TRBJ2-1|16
TGCGCCAGCAGCTTGGGTTTTGGACTCTCCTACAATGAGCAGTTCTTC
CASSLGFGLSYNEQFF